This is a list of T cell receptor beta chains from one sample in a study of T cells expressing NK-cell markers. No DNA is given; TCRdb re-called the 5' RACE reads and lists each CDR3 protein once. Recorded for this sample: roughly 390,000 distinct CDR3 sequences. The sequenced sample consisted of blood T cells: a sorted CD56 or NKG2C T cell subset, CD4+ or CD8+ T cells, or bulk PBMC T cells (not recorded which). The receptors stem from a woman aged 45 to 65 in good health. Each CDR3 is given with its conserved first and last residue.

length | J | V | CDR3
15 | TRBJ2-5 | TRBV29-1 | CSGRGGRAAGETQYF
17 | TRBJ2-2 | TRBV6-6 | CASRPLHGAPNTGELFF
13 | TRBJ1-2 | TRBV5-6 | CASSLPGVQGYTF
13 | TRBJ2-5 | TRBV28 | CASSLRGVETQYF
17 | TRBJ2-7 | TRBV7-6 | CASSLRTSGSMSVEQYF
13 | TRBJ1-2 | TRBV3-1 | CASSQRENYGYTF
16 | TRBJ2-7 | TRBV7-9 | CASSLQGASYPYEQYF
13 | TRBJ2-1 | TRBV6-5 | CASSLFVGNEQFF
16 | TRBJ2-1 | TRBV20-1 | CSATRLAGGQHNEQFF
16 | TRBJ2-3 | TRBV19 | CASSTLSAGVTDTQYF
12 | TRBJ2-7 | TRBV12-3/TRBV12-4 | CASPTGAYEQYF
18 | TRBJ1-1 | TRBV4-2 | CASRQQFQMGQMNTEAFF
14 | TRBJ2-3 | TRBV12-3/TRBV12-4 | CASRASGSTDTQYF
15 | TRBJ2-1 | TRBV9 | CASTSGGSGYNEQFF
16 | TRBJ2-1 | TRBV24-1 | CATSDRPGTGAWEQFF
18 | TRBJ2-2 | TRBV6-6 | CASRNGLAGGPRTGELFF
15 | TRBJ2-3 | TRBV28 | CASSPGGGRTDTQYF
16 | TRBJ2-1 | TRBV11-3 | CASSTKDGSSYNEQFF
13 | TRBJ1-2 | TRBV6-1 | CASSESQGGGYTF
17 | TRBJ2-1 | TRBV20-1 | CSAKGLAGDGAPNEQFF